This is a list of T cell receptor beta chains from one sample in a study of blood T cell repertoires in COVID-19. The repertoire was sequenced with immunoSEQ multiplex PCR; TCRdb's copy has only in-frame clones and lacks some. The sample records about 44,000 clones, about 80% being singletons. Sequenced: peripheral blood. These receptors were obtained from a human donor in a cohort sampled during active COVID-19. The CDR3 runs from the conserved cysteine through the conserved F or W. D genes are given only for firm matches. Expanded clones get a size class; other rows say once, few or many, or leave the size out.

.,.,TRBV18,TRBJ1-5,CASSYGDSNQPQHF,TGTGCCAGCTCATACGGTGATAGCAATCAGCCCCAGCATTTT
.,TRBD1,TRBV5-1,TRBJ1-1,CASSPGTGNTEAFF,TGCGCCAGCAGTCCCGGGACAGGGAACACTGAAGCTTTCTTT
.,.,TRBV7-9,TRBJ1-1,CASSSRQATEAFF,TGTGCCAGCAGCTCACGCCAGGCCACTGAAGCTTTCTTT
.,TRBD1,TRBV19,TRBJ1-5,CASNPTGGAIHQPQHF,TGTGCCAGTAACCCCACAGGGGGCGCGATCCATCAGCCCCAGCATTTT
.,.,TRBV5-1,TRBJ2-2,CASTQARGANTGELFF,TGCGCCAGCACCCAAGCCCGGGGGGCCAACACCGGGGAGCTGTTTTTT
.,TRBD1,TRBV19,TRBJ2-3,CASSIRTGRGTDTQYF,TGTGCCAGTAGTATCCGGACAGGACGGGGCACAGATACGCAGTATTTT
.,TRBD2,TRBV28,TRBJ2-2,CASRMNGLALTGELFF,TGTGCCAGCAGGATGAATGGACTAGCTCTTACCGGGGAGCTGTTTTTT
few,TRBD2,TRBV2,TRBJ2-3,CADSGGAHSTDTQYF,TGTGCCGATAGCGGGGGCGCGCATAGCACAGATACGCAGTATTTT
.,TRBD1,TRBV5-8,TRBJ2-3,CARGDRVLLTDTQYF,TGTGCCAGGGGGGACAGGGTCCTTCTAACAGATACGCAGTATTTT
.,.,TRBV7-9,TRBJ1-1,CASSLGQVMNTEAFF,TGTGCCAGCAGCTTAGGGCAGGTTATGAACACTGAAGCTTTCTTT
few,.,TRBV12-3/TRBV12-4,TRBJ1-1,CASSWGGNTEAFF,TGTGCCAGCAGTTGGGGCGGGAACACTGAAGCTTTCTTT
.,.,TRBV9,TRBJ2-1,CASTGDYNEQFF,TGTGCCAGCACGGGGGATTACAATGAGCAGTTCTTC
.,TRBD1,TRBV30,TRBJ2-7,CAWSLGQGAYEQYF,TGTGCCTGGAGTTTAGGACAGGGGGCCTACGAGCAGTACTTC
.,TRBD1,TRBV4-1,TRBJ2-7,CASSYYGPGQGRSEQYF,TGCGCCAGCAGCTATTACGGCCCGGGACAGGGAAGGTCCGAGCAGTACTTC
once,.,TRBV19,TRBJ1-2,CASSISGDRYGYTF,TGTGCCAGTAGTATTAGCGGGGACCGCTATGGCTACACCTTC
.,.,TRBV7-9,TRBJ1-6,CASSLVGEDSPLHF,TGTGCCAGCAGCTTAGTTGGGGAGGATTCACCCCTCCACTTT
.,TRBD1,TRBV5-1,TRBJ2-2,CASSTGQTNTGELFF,TGCGCCAGCAGCACGGGACAGACGAACACCGGGGAGCTGTTTTTT
.,TRBD1,TRBV13,TRBJ1-4,CASSIRTGGGNEKLFF,TGTGCCAGCAGCATTCGGACAGGGGGCGGAAATGAAAAACTGTTTTTT
.,.,TRBV6-6,TRBJ1-2,CASLAGGDGYTF,TGTGCCAGCCTCGCGGGGGGGGATGGCTACACCTTC
.,.,TRBV7-3,TRBJ1-4,CASSPREPTNEKLFF,TGTGCCAGCAGCCCCCGGGAGCCAACTAATGAAAAACTGTTTTTT
.,.,TRBV5-1,TRBJ2-3,CASSVARGDTQYF,TGCGCCAGCAGCGTAGCACGGGGGGATACGCAGTATTTT
.,TRBD1,TRBV19,TRBJ1-5,CASRGQDRQPQHF,TGTGCCAGTAGAGGACAGGATCGACAGCCCCAGCATTTT
.,TRBD1,TRBV24-1,TRBJ1-2,CATSDDDREDYYGYTF,TGTGCCACCAGTGATGATGACAGGGAGGACTACTATGGCTACACCTTC
.,TRBD2,TRBV5-1,TRBJ2-3,CASSFQRGDTDTQYF,TGCGCCAGCAGCTTCCAGCGGGGGGACACAGATACGCAGTATTTT
.,.,TRBV7-2,TRBJ2-1,CASSRQQDDEQFF,TGTGCCAGCAGTCGACAACAGGACGATGAGCAGTTCTTC
once,TRBD1,TRBV27,TRBJ2-3,CASSQRDRTTDTQYF,TGTGCCAGCAGTCAACGGGACAGGACCACAGATACGCAGTATTTT
.,.,TRBV30,TRBJ1-5,CAWSVRGNEPQHF,TGTGCCTGGAGTGTAAGGGGGAATGAGCCCCAGCATTTT
.,.,TRBV5-6,TRBJ1-2,CASSPRATSNYGYTF,TGTGCCAGCAGCCCGCGGGCAACATCTAACTATGGCTACACCTTC
.,TRBD2,TRBV19,TRBJ2-7,CASRGLAGGYYEQYF,TGTGCCAGTAGGGGACTAGCGGGGGGATACTACGAGCAGTACTTC
.,.,TRBV7-2,TRBJ2-5,CASSLMFSGYQETQYF,TGTGCCAGCAGCTTGATGTTCAGCGGGTACCAAGAGACCCAGTACTTC
.,TRBD1,TRBV7-3,TRBJ2-1,CASSFPQTGNDEQFF,TGTGCCAGCAGCTTTCCCCAGACAGGGAACGATGAGCAGTTCTTC
.,TRBD1,TRBV7-2,TRBJ1-1,CASSPTGGTEAFF,TGTGCCAGCAGCCCAACAGGGGGCACTGAAGCTTTCTTT
.,.,TRBV21-1,TRBJ1-1,CASSTGRTPNTEAFF,TGTGCCAGCAGCACAGGCCGGACACCGAACACTGAAGCTTTCTTT
.,.,TRBV12-3/TRBV12-4,TRBJ2-2,CAWGSLTGELFF,TGTGCATGGGGCAGCCTCACCGGGGAGCTGTTTTTT
.,.,TRBV19,TRBJ2-7,CASAFGITYEQYF,TGTGCCAGTGCCTTCGGGATTACGTACGAGCAGTACTTC
.,TRBD1,TRBV5-4,TRBJ2-7,CASRKQGASPYEQYF,TGTGCCAGCAGGAAACAGGGGGCATCTCCCTACGAGCAGTACTTC
.,TRBD1,TRBV18,TRBJ1-1,CASSPYGQGGTGEAFF,TGTGCCAGCTCACCCTATGGACAGGGGGGAACGGGTGAAGCTTTCTTT
.,.,TRBV4-2,TRBJ2-5,CASSQEGAETQYF,TGTGCCAGCAGCCAAGAGGGGGCAGAGACCCAGTACTTC
.,TRBD2,TRBV5-1,TRBJ2-3,CASSLTGGMDTQYF,TGCGCCAGCAGCTTGACGGGGGGGATGGATACGCAGTATTTT
.,.,TRBV19,TRBJ1-5,CASSRGMGGGQPQHF,TGTGCCAGTAGTAGGGGCATGGGAGGAGGTCAGCCCCAGCATTTT
.,.,TRBV11-2,TRBJ1-1,CASSLDPQGLLGTEAFF,TGTGCCAGCAGCTTAGATCCCCAGGGGTTGTTGGGCACTGAAGCTTTCTTT
.,.,TRBV18,TRBJ2-7,CASSPNRDNEQYF,TGTGCCAGCTCACCAAACAGGGATAACGAGCAGTACTTC
.,TRBD2,TRBV3-1/TRBV3-2,TRBJ2-3,CASSQSPSGNPSTDTQYF,TGTGCCAGCAGCCAATCCCCTAGCGGAAATCCTAGCACAGATACGCAGTATTTT
once,TRBD1,TRBV29-1,TRBJ1-2,CSAPTGELPGYTF,TGCAGCGCTCCGACAGGGGAGTTACCTGGCTACACCTTC
few,TRBD2,TRBV6-2/TRBV6-3,TRBJ2-3,CASSYDRGGSDTQYF,TGTGCCAGCAGTTACGACCGGGGGGGCTCAGATACGCAGTATTTT
.,.,TRBV2,TRBJ2-1,CASSAGGAASSSYNEQFF,TGTGCCAGCAGTGCAGGAGGGGCTGCCTCGAGCTCCTACAATGAGCAGTTCTTC
.,.,TRBV28,TRBJ2-5,CASTQGEETQYF,TGTGCCAGCACCCAGGGTGAAGAGACCCAGTACTTC
.,.,TRBV4-3,TRBJ1-2,CASSQETGNYGYTF,TGCGCCAGCAGCCAAGAAACAGGGAACTATGGCTACACCTTC
.,TRBD2,TRBV4-3,TRBJ2-7,CASSHASGGPYEQYF,TGCGCCAGCAGCCATGCTAGCGGGGGGCCCTACGAGCAGTACTTC
.,.,TRBV18,TRBJ2-2,CASSEPDTGELFF,TGTGCCAGCTCCGAGCCGGACACCGGGGAGCTGTTTTTT
.,.,TRBV14,TRBJ2-7,CASSQGLGLYEQYF,TGTGCCAGCAGCCAAGGGCTGGGACTCTACGAGCAGTACTTC
.,TRBD1,TRBV5-8,TRBJ1-2,CASSPTGGSYGYTF,TGTGCCAGCAGCCCCACAGGGGGCAGCTATGGCTACACCTTC